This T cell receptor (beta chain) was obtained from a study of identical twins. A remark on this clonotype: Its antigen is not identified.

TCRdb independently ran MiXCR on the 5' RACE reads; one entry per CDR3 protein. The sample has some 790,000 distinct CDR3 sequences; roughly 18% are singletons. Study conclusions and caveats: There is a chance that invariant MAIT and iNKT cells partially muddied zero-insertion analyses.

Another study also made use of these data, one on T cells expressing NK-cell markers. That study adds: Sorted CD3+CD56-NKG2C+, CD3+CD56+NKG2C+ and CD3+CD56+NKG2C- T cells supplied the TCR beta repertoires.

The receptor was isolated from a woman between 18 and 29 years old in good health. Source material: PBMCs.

The CDR3, as DNA: TGTGCCAGCAGTTTTCAACAGGGTGGTAATCAGCCCCAGCATTTT. The encoded protein is CASSFQQGGNQPQHF. The chain couples TRBV12-3 or TRBV12-4 to TRBJ1-5, with D perhaps TRBD1 (6 bases). This CDR3 is built from 15 residues. Trimming cost V 3 bases and J 4 bases, with 13 bases left between them.